This TCR beta chain originates from a study of monozygotic twins with inflammatory bowel disease (dated by TCRdb to between 2017 and 2020). Regarding the study in general: In total, some 30 monozygotic twin pairs made up the full study: 19 Danish pairs, all IBD-discordant, plus nine German pairs, of which four were IBD-concordant and five were IBD-discordant. The search for disease-associated traits relied mainly on comparing, within discordant pairs, IBD patients with their genetically identical healthy co-twins. Each individual had, on average, about 151 000 unique TCRalpha sequences and 181 000 unique TCRbeta sequences available for analysis.

As to this clonotype: Its specific antigen is unknown.

A roughly 2.7 ml peripheral blood sample was drawn into PAXgene tubes per donor and stored at -80°C. Without T cell sorting, total RNA was isolated from whole blood using the PAXgene blood miRNA kit on an automated QIAcube. Deep TCRalpha and TCRbeta repertoire profiling with unique molecular barcoding was performed on peripheral blood of monozygotic twin pairs concordant or discordant for inflammatory bowel disease. Smoking habits were recorded for all twin pairs, and individuals were classified as current, former or never smokers. The method behind the library was 5' RACE. Each TCR library was prepared from 3,000 to 4,500 ng of total RNA. For each sample, cDNA was synthesized in eight separate reactions using SMARTScribe reverse transcriptase. Unique molecular identifiers containing a 6-nucleotide sample barcode were introduced through template switching during cDNA synthesis. Two nested PCRs of about 17 and 10 cycles amplified the TCRalpha and TCRbeta cDNA, and bead purification followed each PCR. Before amplification, cDNA was treated with uracil DNA-glycosylase and purified using the QIAquick PCR purification kit. In the second PCR, Illumina TruSeq-compatible adapters and sample-specific barcodes were added. Library quality and concentration were assessed using TapeStation and Qubit, and approximately 5 ng of each library was pooled. Sequencing of the pooled libraries was done on an Illumina HiSeq2500 single-index Rapid Run using custom sequencing primers and 2 x 100 bp reads. In the source study's methods: PCR and sequencing errors were corrected by UMI-based consensus assembly using MiGEC version 1.2.6. MiXCR version 2.1.1 was used to carry out V(D)J alignment, clonotype assembly and CDR3 extraction. To normalise gene usage, clonotype sharing and MAIT/NKT TCR abundance, the analysis used the top 1000, 10 000 and 20 000 clonotypes per sample. After downsampling to 27 000 UMIs, diversity was calculated as the inverse Simpson index using the vegan R package. Statistical testing used paired Mann-Whitney U tests on the discordant twin pairs and applied Benjamini-Hochberg correction for multiple testing. Following reprocessing of the reads by TCRdb, the data hold one row per CDR3 protein sequence and no DNA is available. Clone size and V and J calls follow TCRdb, not the original study. The sample table holds 200,000 to 250,000 distinct CDR3 sequences. The ten largest clones take up approximately 7.7% of the sample.

Points the paper makes about the study in general: The results gave no support for a single strong signal or clonotype linked to IBD. Background noise and inter-individual variability may have been introduced into the repertoires by the differing immunosuppressive treatments among patients. IBD patients had lower TCRbeta repertoire diversity, measured by the inverse Simpson index, than their healthy co-twins. No difference in repertoire similarity was observed between concordant and discordant twins, possibly owing to limited statistical power. The analysis was unable to tell different T cell subtypes apart. Fewer clonotypes were shared with other individuals by IBD patients than by healthy twins, most markedly in patients showing signs of disease activity.

Counted from cysteine to phenylalanine, this CDR3 has 14 amino acids. No DNA accompanies this entry. The germline V gene encodes CDR1 SGHRS and CDR2 YFSETQ. This sequence uses TRBV5-1 and TRBJ2-4; TCRdb names TRBD1, which stays unverified in the absence of DNA. The TCR originated in a human donor with ulcerative colitis or Crohn's disease, or a healthy co-twin of an affected twin (not recorded which). Material: blood. This receptor carries the CDR3 CASRLPGQGNIQYF.